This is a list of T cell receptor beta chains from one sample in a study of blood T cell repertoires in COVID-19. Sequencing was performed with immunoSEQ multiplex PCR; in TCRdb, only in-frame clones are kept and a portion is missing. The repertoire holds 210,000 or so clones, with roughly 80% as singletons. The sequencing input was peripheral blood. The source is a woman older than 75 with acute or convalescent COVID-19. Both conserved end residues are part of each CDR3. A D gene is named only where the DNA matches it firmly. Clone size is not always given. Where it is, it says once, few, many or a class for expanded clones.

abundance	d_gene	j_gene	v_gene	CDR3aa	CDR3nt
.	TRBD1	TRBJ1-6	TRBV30	CAWGTGNYNSPLHF	TGTGCCTGGGGGACAGGGAACTATAATTCACCCCTCCACTTT
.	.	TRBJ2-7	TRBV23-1	CASSQSMREAHEQYF	TGCGCCAGCAGTCAATCGATGCGGGAAGCCCACGAGCAGTACTTC
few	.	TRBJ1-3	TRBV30	CALGGGSDFRGNTIYF	TGTGCCTTGGGTGGAGGGTCGGACTTCCGAGGAAACACCATATATTTT
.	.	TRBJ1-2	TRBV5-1	CASSLITRAGESGYTF	TGCGCCAGCAGCCTCATTACACGTGCAGGGGAATCTGGCTACACCTTC
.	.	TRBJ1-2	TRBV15	CATSSSRGLPYGYTF	TGTGCCACCAGCTCGTCCAGGGGCCTCCCCTATGGCTACACCTTC
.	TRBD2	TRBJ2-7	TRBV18	CASSGEASGYDEQYF	TGTGCCAGCTCCGGGGAGGCTAGCGGGTACGACGAGCAGTACTTC
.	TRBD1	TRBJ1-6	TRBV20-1	CSASPTGVFSYNSPLHF	TGCAGTGCTAGTCCGACAGGGGTCTTCTCCTATAATTCACCCCTCCACTTT
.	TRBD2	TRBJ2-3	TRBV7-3	CASSFGGTSGELTQYF	TGTGCCAGCAGCTTTGGGGGGACTAGCGGGGAATTGACGCAGTATTTT
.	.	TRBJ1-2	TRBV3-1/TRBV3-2	CASIPGREGGYGYTF	TGTGCCAGCATCCCCGGGAGGGAAGGTGGCTATGGCTACACCTTC
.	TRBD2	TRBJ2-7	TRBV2	CASRPRTAGVPYEQYF	TGTGCCAGCAGGCCTCGAACTGCGGGAGTTCCCTACGAGCAGTACTTC
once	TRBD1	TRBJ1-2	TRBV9	CASSVGGRGQGNYGYTF	TGTGCCAGCAGCGTAGGGGGACGGGGACAGGGGAACTATGGCTACACCTTC
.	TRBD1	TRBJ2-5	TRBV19	CASRVTGKETQYF	TGTGCCAGTAGGGTGACAGGGAAAGAGACCCAGTACTTC
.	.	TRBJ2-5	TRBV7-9	CASSLAGSQETQYF	TGTGCCAGCAGCTTAGCGGGCTCCCAAGAGACCCAGTACTTC
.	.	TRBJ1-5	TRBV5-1	CASSLAEDQPQHF	TGCGCCAGCAGCTTGGCCGAGGATCAGCCCCAGCATTTT
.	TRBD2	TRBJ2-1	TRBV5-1	CASSSTSGGALQFF	TGCGCCAGCAGCTCGACTAGCGGGGGGGCCCTCCAGTTCTTC
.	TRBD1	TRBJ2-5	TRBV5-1	CASSLEGQGHSGTQYF	TGCGCCAGCAGCTTGGAGGGACAGGGGCATTCAGGGACCCAGTACTTC
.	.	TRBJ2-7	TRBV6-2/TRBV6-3	CASSNQGYEQYF	TGTGCCAGCAGTAATCAGGGCTACGAGCAGTACTTC
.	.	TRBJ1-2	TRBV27	CASSLSGGRVGGYTF	TGTGCCAGCAGTTTATCGGGGGGGCGAGTGGGAGGCTACACCTTC
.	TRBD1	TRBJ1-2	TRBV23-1	CASSHRDREWINYGYTF	TGCGCCAGCAGTCATCGGGACAGGGAGTGGATTAACTATGGCTACACCTTC
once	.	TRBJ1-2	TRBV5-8	CASRAGAYGYTF	TGTGCCAGCCGGGCAGGGGCGTATGGCTACACCTTC
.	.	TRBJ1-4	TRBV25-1	CASSDRGGLPSEKLFF	TGTGCCAGCAGTGATCGTGGGGGCCTCCCGTCTGAAAAACTGTTTTTT
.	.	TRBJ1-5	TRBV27	CASSSSVYQPQHF	TGTGCCAGCAGCTCGAGCGTTTATCAGCCCCAGCATTTT
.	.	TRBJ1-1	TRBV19	CASSISRDTEAFF	TGTGCCAGTAGTATAAGCAGGGACACTGAAGCTTTCTTT
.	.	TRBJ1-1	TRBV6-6	CASSYRNTEAFF	TGTGCCAGCAGTTATAGGAACACTGAAGCTTTCTTT
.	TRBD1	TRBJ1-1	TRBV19	CASSIGRGQGSLNTEAFF	TGTGCCAGTAGTATAGGGAGGGGACAGGGGAGTTTGAACACTGAAGCTTTCTTT
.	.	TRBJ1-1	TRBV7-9	CASSTRQNTEAFF	TGTGCCAGCAGCACCCGACAGAACACTGAAGCTTTCTTT
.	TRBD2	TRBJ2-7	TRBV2	CASRVGGEQYF	TGTGCCAGCAGAGTGGGGGGGGAGCAGTACTTC
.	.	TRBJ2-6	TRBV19	CASNRIGGGLYSFSGANVLTF	TGTGCCAGTAATCGGATCGGGGGAGGCTTATATTCTTTCTCTGGGGCCAACGTCCTGACTTTC
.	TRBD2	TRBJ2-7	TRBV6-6	CASTRLAGGGYEQYF	TGTGCCAGCACAAGACTAGCGGGAGGCGGCTACGAGCAGTACTTC
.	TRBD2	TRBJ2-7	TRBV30	CAWFGLAGEQYF	TGTGCCTGGTTCGGACTAGCGGGGGAGCAGTACTTC
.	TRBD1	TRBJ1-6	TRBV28	CASIPGGGSPLHF	TGTGCCAGCATCCCAGGGGGCGGGTCACCCCTCCACTTT
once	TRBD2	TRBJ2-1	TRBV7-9	CASSLRSSGRNEQFF	TGTGCCAGCAGCTTAAGGTCTAGCGGGCGTAATGAGCAGTTCTTC
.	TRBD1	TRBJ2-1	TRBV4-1	CASSRGSQGVWGEQFF	TGCGCCAGCAGCCGGGGGTCCCAGGGGGTTTGGGGTGAGCAGTTCTTC
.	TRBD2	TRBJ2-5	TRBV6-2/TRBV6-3	CASSYPVGGLAGEFQETQYF	TGTGCCAGCAGTTACCCTGTGGGGGGGCTAGCGGGGGAGTTCCAAGAGACCCAGTACTTC
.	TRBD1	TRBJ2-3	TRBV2	CASSERTGVPDTQYF	TGTGCCAGCAGTGAGAGGACAGGGGTTCCAGATACGCAGTATTTT
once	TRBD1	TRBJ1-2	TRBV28	CASNTGQGSGYTF	TGTGCCAGCAACACCGGACAGGGGTCGGGCTACACCTTC
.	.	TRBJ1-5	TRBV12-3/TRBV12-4	CASSHQVPQPQHF	TGTGCCAGCAGTCACCAGGTTCCTCAGCCCCAGCATTTT
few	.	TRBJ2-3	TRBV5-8	CASSLNRATDTQYF	TGTGCCAGCAGCTTGAACAGGGCCACAGATACGCAGTATTTT
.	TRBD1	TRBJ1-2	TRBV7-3	CASSLPGTGDGYTF	TGTGCCAGCAGCTTACCCGGGACAGGGGACGGCTACACCTTC
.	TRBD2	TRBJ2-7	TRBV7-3	CASSSGGLAGGQEQYF	TGTGCCAGCAGCTCAGGGGGGCTAGCGGGAGGGCAAGAGCAGTACTTC
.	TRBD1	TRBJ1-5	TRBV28	CASSLWTGVGNQPQHF	TGTGCCAGCAGTTTATGGACAGGGGTCGGGAATCAGCCCCAGCATTTT
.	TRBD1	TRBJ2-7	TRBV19	CATSEGQGRYEQYF	TGTGCCACCTCGGAAGGACAGGGAAGGTACGAGCAGTACTTC
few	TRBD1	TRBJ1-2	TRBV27	CASSALQGFYGYTF	TGTGCCAGCAGTGCCCTACAGGGGTTCTATGGCTACACCTTC
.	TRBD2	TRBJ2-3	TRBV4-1	CASSQGTSGLTDTQYF	TGCGCCAGCAGCCAAGGGACTAGCGGACTCACAGATACGCAGTATTTT
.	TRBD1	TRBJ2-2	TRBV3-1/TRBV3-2	CASRADRVGTGELFF	TGTGCCAGCAGAGCGGACAGGGTGGGCACCGGGGAGCTGTTTTTT
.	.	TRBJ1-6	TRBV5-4	CASTFSTGSPLHF	TGTGCCAGCACCTTTTCGACGGGATCACCCCTCCACTTT
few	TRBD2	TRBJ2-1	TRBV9	CASSPPGGEGSRQFF	TGTGCCAGCAGCCCCCCCGGGGGGGAGGGTTCGCGGCAGTTCTTC
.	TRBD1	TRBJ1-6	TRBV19	CASSVGTGGSPLHF	TGTGCCAGTAGTGTTGGGACAGGGGGAAGTCCCCTCCACTTT
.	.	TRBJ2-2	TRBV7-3	CASSSRDTGELFF	TGTGCCAGCAGCTCCCGCGACACCGGGGAGCTGTTTTTT
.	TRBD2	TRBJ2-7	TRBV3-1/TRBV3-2	CASSQATSGSNVQYF	TGTGCCAGCAGCCAAGCGACTAGCGGGAGTAATGTGCAGTACTTC
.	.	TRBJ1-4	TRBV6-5	CASSYTGGKLFF	TGTGCCAGCAGTTACACGGGGGGAAAACTGTTTTTT
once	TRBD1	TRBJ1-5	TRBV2	CASSAPQGHNQPQHF	TGTGCCAGCAGCGCCCCACAGGGGCATAATCAGCCCCAGCATTTT
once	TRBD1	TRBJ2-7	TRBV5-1	CASSRGGQGGEQYF	TGCGCCAGCAGCCGAGGGGGCCAGGGCGGAGAGCAGTACTTC
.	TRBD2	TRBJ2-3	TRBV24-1	CATSQKRGSTDTQYF	TGTGCCACCAGTCAAAAGCGGGGTAGCACAGATACGCAGTATTTT
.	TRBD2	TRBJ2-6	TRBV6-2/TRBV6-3	CASSYWGGTGANVLTF	TGTGCCAGCAGTTACTGGGGGGGTACTGGGGCCAACGTCCTGACTTTC
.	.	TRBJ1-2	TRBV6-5	CASMGQGRSNYGYTF	TGTGCCAGCATGGGGCAGGGTCGGTCTAACTATGGCTACACCTTC
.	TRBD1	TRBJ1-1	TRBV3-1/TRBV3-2	CASSQRFDRGRGEAFF	TGTGCCAGCAGCCAAAGGTTTGACAGGGGGCGCGGTGAAGCTTTCTTT
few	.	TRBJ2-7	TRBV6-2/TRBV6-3	CASSYSSSYEQYF	TGTGCCAGCAGTTACTCCAGCTCCTACGAGCAGTACTTC
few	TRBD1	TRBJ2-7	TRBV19	CASNAAGGSEQYF	TGTGCCAGTAACGCGGCAGGGGGCTCCGAGCAGTACTTC